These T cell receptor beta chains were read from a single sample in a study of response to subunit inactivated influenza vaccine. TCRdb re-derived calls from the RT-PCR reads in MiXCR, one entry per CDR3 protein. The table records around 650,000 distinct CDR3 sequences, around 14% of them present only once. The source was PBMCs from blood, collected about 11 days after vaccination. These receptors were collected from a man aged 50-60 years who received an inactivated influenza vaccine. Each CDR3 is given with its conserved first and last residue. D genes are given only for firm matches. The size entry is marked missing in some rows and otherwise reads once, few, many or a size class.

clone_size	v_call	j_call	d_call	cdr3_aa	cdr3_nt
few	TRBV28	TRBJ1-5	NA	CASSLYGRGGNQPQHF	TGTGCCAGCAGTTTATATGGCAGGGGTGGCAATCAGCCCCAGCATTTT
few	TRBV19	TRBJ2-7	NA	CASSNRHNYEQYF	TGTGCCAGTAGTAACAGGCATAACTACGAGCAGTACTTC
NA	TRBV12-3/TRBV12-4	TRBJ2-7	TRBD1	CASSLGGQVPEEQYF	TGTGCCAGCAGTTTAGGGGGACAGGTCCCCGAGGAGCAGTACTTC
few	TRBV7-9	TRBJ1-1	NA	CASSLRGVKQGNTEAFF	TGTGCCAGCAGCTTAAGGGGGGTTAAACAGGGGAACACTGAAGCTTTCTTT
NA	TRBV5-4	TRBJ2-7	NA	CASTPTGGANEQYF	TGTGCCAGCACTCCGACCGGGGGTGCCAACGAGCAGTACTTC
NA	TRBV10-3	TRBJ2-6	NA	CAISVGTSYSGANVLTF	TGTGCCATCAGTGTGGGGACATCATACTCTGGGGCCAACGTCCTGACTTTC
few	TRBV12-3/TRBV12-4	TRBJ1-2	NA	CASSLGPEDGYTF	TGTGCCAGCAGTTTAGGACCCGAGGATGGCTACACCTTC
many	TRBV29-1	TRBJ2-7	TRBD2	CSVVQIAGEFYEQYF	TGCAGCGTTGTTCAGATAGCGGGTGAATTCTACGAGCAGTACTTC
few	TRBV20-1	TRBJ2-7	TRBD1	CSAEWDRGNEQYF	TGCAGTGCTGAGTGGGACAGGGGGAACGAGCAGTACTTC
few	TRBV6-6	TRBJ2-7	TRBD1	CASGDRAHEQYF	TGTGCCAGCGGGGACAGGGCCCACGAGCAGTACTTC
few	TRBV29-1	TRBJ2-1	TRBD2	CSVGTGLTNPNEQFF	TGCAGCGTTGGGACGGGACTAACGAATCCCAATGAGCAGTTCTTC
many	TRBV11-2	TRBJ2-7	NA	CASSHPWDKGPYEQYF	TGTGCCAGCAGCCACCCCTGGGACAAAGGACCCTACGAGCAGTACTTC
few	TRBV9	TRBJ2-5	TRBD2	CASTQGAGARETQYF	TGTGCCAGCACCCAAGGAGCGGGAGCCCGGGAGACCCAGTACTTC
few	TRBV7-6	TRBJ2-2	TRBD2	CASSFNLRGREKRTSGTGELFF	TGTGCCAGCAGCTTCAACCTTAGGGGACGCGAAAAGCGGACTAGCGGGACCGGGGAGCTGTTTTTT
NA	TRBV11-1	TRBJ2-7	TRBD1	CASSFYGTERYEQYF	TGTGCCAGCAGCTTTTACGGGACAGAGAGATACGAGCAGTACTTC
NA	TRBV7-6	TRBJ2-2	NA	CASSPGTAQGELFF	TGTGCCAGCAGCCCTGGGACCGCCCAGGGGGAGCTGTTTTTT
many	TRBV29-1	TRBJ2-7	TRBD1	CSVGFGQGTYEQYF	TGCAGCGTTGGATTTGGACAGGGTACCTACGAGCAGTACTTC
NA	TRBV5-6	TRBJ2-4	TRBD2	CASSPGGTKNIQYF	TGTGCCAGCAGCCCGGGAGGGACCAAAAACATTCAGTACTTC
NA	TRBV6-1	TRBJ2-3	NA	CASSRDPVRTDTQYF	TGTGCCAGCAGTCGGGACCCCGTGCGGACAGATACGCAGTATTTT
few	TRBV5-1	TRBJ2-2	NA	CASRYTTGSNTGELFF	TGCGCCAGCAGGTATACGACAGGATCGAACACCGGGGAGCTGTTTTTT
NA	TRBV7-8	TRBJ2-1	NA	CASSLEASEYNEQFF	TGTGCCAGCAGCTTAGAAGCTAGCGAATACAATGAGCAGTTCTTC
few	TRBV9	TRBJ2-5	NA	CASSVGGNYEETQYF	TGTGCCAGCAGCGTAGGGGGCAATTATGAGGAGACCCAGTACTTC
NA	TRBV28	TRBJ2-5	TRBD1	CASSLHPGQGETQYF	TGTGCCAGCAGTTTACACCCCGGACAGGGCGAGACCCAGTACTTC
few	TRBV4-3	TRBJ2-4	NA	CASSQGAGDIQYF	TGCGCCAGCAGCCAAGGGGCCGGGGACATTCAGTACTTC
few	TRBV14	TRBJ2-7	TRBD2	CASSRTSGSTEYF	TGTGCCAGCAGCCGGACTAGCGGGAGCACAGAGTACTTC
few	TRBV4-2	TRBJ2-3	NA	CASSQDLAITTDTQYF	TGTGCCAGCAGCCAAGATCTGGCCATTACTACAGATACGCAGTATTTT
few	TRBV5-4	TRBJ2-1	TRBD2	CASSLQLAGVRNEQFF	TGTGCCAGCAGCTTGCAACTAGCGGGAGTAAGGAATGAGCAGTTCTTC
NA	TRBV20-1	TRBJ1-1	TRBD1	CSARAGGLEAFF	TGCAGTGCTAGAGCAGGGGGCTTGGAAGCTTTCTTT
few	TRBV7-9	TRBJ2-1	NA	CASSPRRDPHNEQFF	TGTGCCAGCAGCCCCAGGAGGGATCCCCACAATGAGCAGTTCTTC
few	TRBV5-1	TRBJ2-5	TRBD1	CASSPGQGWKTQYF	TGCGCCAGCAGCCCAGGACAGGGCTGGAAGACCCAGTACTTC
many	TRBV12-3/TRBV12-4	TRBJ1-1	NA	CASSLIRNTEAFF	TGTGCCAGCAGTTTAATCCGAAACACTGAAGCTTTCTTT
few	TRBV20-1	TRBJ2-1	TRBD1	CSATRGGTTNEQFF	TGCAGTGCTACCCGAGGGGGCACCACCAATGAGCAGTTCTTC
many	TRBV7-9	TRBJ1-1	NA	CASSRDQVRGTEAFF	TGTGCCAGCAGCAGGGACCAGGTTCGGGGTACTGAAGCTTTCTTT
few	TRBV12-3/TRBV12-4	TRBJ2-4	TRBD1	CASTVTGENIQYF	TGTGCCAGCACCGTGACAGGGGAAAACATTCAGTACTTC
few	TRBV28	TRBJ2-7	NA	CASSLSLGSEQYF	TGTGCCAGCAGTTTGTCCCTAGGTAGCGAGCAGTACTTC
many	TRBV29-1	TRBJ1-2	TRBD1	CSVDAMGQDIYGYTF	TGCAGCGTTGATGCCATGGGACAGGACATTTATGGCTACACCTTC
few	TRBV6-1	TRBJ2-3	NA	CASSPPWGSTDTQYF	TGTGCCAGCAGCCCACCCTGGGGGAGCACAGATACGCAGTATTTT
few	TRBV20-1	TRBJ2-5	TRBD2	CSARDGTSVEETQYF	TGCAGTGCTAGAGATGGGACTAGCGTAGAAGAGACCCAGTACTTC
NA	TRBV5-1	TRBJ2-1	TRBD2	CASSNPSGGTNEQFF	TGCGCCAGCAGCAACCCTAGCGGGGGGACCAATGAGCAGTTCTTC
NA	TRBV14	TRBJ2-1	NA	CASSLRIEQFF	TGTGCCAGCAGCCTGAGGATTGAGCAGTTCTTC
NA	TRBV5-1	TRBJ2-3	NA	CASSLGDWARNTQYF	TGCGCCAGCAGCTTGGGGGACTGGGCCCGAAATACGCAGTATTTT
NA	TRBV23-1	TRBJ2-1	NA	CASSPIYGALWNEQFF	TGCGCCAGCAGTCCCATCTACGGGGCTCTTTGGAATGAGCAGTTCTTC
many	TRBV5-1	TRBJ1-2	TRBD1	CASSTTDRGFYGYTF	TGCGCCAGCAGCACTACGGACAGGGGTTTCTACGGCTACACCTTC
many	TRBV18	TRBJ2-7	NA	CASSPRPEAYEQYF	TGTGCCAGCTCACCCCGCCCGGAGGCCTACGAGCAGTACTTC
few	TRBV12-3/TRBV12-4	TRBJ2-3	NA	CASRLRDFYTDTQYF	TGTGCCAGCAGACTCCGGGACTTCTACACAGATACGCAGTATTTT
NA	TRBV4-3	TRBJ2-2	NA	CASSQEWTNTGELFF	TGCGCCAGCAGCCAAGAATGGACAAACACCGGGGAGCTGTTTTTT
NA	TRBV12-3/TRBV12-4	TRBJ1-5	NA	CASSLDGRYNQPQHF	TGTGCCAGCAGTTTAGATGGCCGTTACAATCAGCCCCAGCATTTT
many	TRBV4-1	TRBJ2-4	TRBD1	CASSYQGAENIQYF	TGCGCCAGCAGCTATCAGGGGGCCGAAAACATTCAGTACTTC
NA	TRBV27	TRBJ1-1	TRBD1	CASRRQGSTEAFF	TGTGCCAGCAGGAGACAGGGGAGCACTGAAGCTTTCTTT
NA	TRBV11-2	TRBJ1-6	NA	CASSSSSTGAYYNSPLHF	TGTGCCAGCAGCTCCTCCTCTACGGGGGCTTACTATAATTCACCCCTCCACTTT
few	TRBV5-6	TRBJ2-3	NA	CASSFKDWYTDTQYF	TGTGCCAGCAGCTTTAAGGACTGGTACACAGATACGCAGTATTTT
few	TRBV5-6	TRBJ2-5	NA	CASSLQPGIKYF	TGTGCCAGCAGCCTTCAACCGGGCATCAAGTACTTC
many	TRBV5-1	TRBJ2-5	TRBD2	CASSLGPSGGQETQYF	TGCGCCAGCAGCTTGGGGCCTAGCGGGGGACAAGAGACCCAGTACTTC
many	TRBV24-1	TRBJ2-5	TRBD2	CATSGWTSGNRETQYF	TGTGCCACCAGTGGGTGGACTAGCGGGAACCGGGAGACCCAGTACTTC
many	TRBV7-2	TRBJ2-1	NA	CASSLPKGGSLNEQFF	TGTGCCAGCAGCCTCCCTAAGGGCGGGTCCCTCAATGAGCAGTTCTTC
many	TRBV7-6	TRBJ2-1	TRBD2	CASSLRTSGGPISYNEQFF	TGTGCCAGCAGCTTAAGAACTAGCGGGGGGCCTATCTCCTACAATGAGCAGTTCTTC